The 18 T cell receptor beta chains presented below share a single source sample, sequenced in a study of beta chain features in type 1 diabetes (dated by TCRdb to 2017 to 2018). Libraries came from the immunoSEQ multiplex PCR assay. The entire amount of isolated RNA was reverse transcribed using the High Capacity cDNA Reverse Transcription Kit, so the sequenced TCRB transcripts were expressed ones. TCRdb limited this immuneACCESS table to in-frame rearrangements with V and J called. A share of clones is missing; checked studies link under half to unresolved V genes, and the rest is unexplained. The sample table holds 350,000 to 450,000 clones, of which over 11% were seen once. About 0.034% of the sample is taken by the ten largest. Sample: naive CD4+ T cells from blood. This specimen's cell subset or site label, interpreted: true naive CD4+ T cells. Receptor source: a man in his thirties or forties in good health.

In its sample, this clone was seen a few times. The chain joins TRBV7-9 to TRBJ2-3; D possibly corresponds to TRBD2 (6 bases). Trimming cost V 2 bases and J 1 base, with 10 bases left between them. In germline, CDR1 is SEHNR, CDR2 FQNEAQ (reference sequence). The CDR3 has 15 amino acids. The CDR3: CASSLRRGRTDTQYF. The CDR3 DNA reads as TGTGCCAGCAGCTTAAGGCGGGGACGCACAGATACGCAGTATTTT.

The gene calls are TRBV5-4 and TRBJ2-7; 8 positions match TRBD1. Germline V gene lookup returns CDR1 SGHNT and CDR2 YYREEE (reference sequence). This CDR3 contains 14 residues. Trimming took 4 bases from V and 6 from J; bases not matched to a gene: 9. DNA for the CDR3: TGTGCCAGCAGCCGAGCCGGACAGGGCGTCGAGCAGTACTTC. This codes for CASSRAGQGVEQYF.

This clone has a handful of counts. Sequence at one end of the junction differs from germline and may be a read error. The V gene is TRBV11-2, the J gene TRBJ1-4; 7 bases are a match to TRBD1. CDR3 length: 13 amino acids. Germline CDR1 SGHAT, CDR2 FQNNGV. CDR3 residues: CASSLVQPGQIYF. Written as DNA, the CDR3 is TGTGCCAGCAGCTTAGTTCAACCGGGACAGATTTATTTT.

This clone was seen more than once but under ten times. The chain joins TRBV11-2 to TRBJ1-2; 7 bases are a match to TRBD1. The CDR3 has 15 residues. The germline V gene encodes CDR1 SGHAT and CDR2 FQNNGV. With V trimmed by 4 bases and J by 3 bases, 8 bases remained unmatched. The CDR3 bases are TGTGCCAGCAGCTCATTACAGGGGAAAGACTATGGCTACACCTTC. It codes for CASSSLQGKDYGYTF. The full variable domain, its missing parts supplied by reference TRBV11-2 and TRBJ1-2, is EAGVAQSPRYKIIEKRQSVAFWCNPISGHATLYWYQQILGQGPKLLIQFQNNGVVDDSQLPKDRFSAERLKGVDSTLKIQPAKLEDSAVYLCASSSLQGKDYGYTFGSGTRLTVV.

This chain connects TRBV11-2 to TRBJ1-3, with D unresolved. CDR3 length equals 15 residues. Trimming shortened V by 7 bases and J by 1 base, and 14 bases separated the two germline ends. CDR1 is SGHAT and CDR2 is FQNNGV in the germline V gene. The CDR3, as DNA: TGTGCCAGCACCATAGGGTGGAATTCTGGAAACACCATATATTTT. Amino acids: CASTIGWNSGNTIYF.

The rearrangement links TRBV6-6 to TRBJ2-7; 11 bases map to TRBD2. The V gene's germline CDR1 is MNHNY and CDR2 SVGAGI (reference sequence). This CDR3 has 14 amino acids. The V segment lost 2 bases and the J segment 9 bases; nucleotides outside the gene matches: 6. This CDR3 is CASSYATSGAWQYF. In DNA, the CDR3 is TGTGCCAGCAGTTACGCGACTAGCGGGGCTTGGCAGTACTTC.

The V call is TRBV30, the J call TRBJ2-5; 7 nucleotides align to TRBD1. Germline V CDR1 and CDR2: GTSNPN, SVGIG (reference sequence). J gave up 1 base and V 3 bases, and 14 bases lay outside the gene matches. The CDR3 consists of 17 residues. In nucleotides, the CDR3 is TGTGCCTGGAGGGACGACAGGGTTCTTCTTCCCCAAGAGACCCAGTACTTC. Translation: CAWRDDRVLLPQETQYF.

The gene calls are TRBV4-1 and TRBJ2-2; weak D call: TRBD2 (6 bases). The length of the CDR3 is 15 residues. Germline V gene data show CDR1 as MGHRA and CDR2 as YSYEKL. V was trimmed by 5 bases and J by 1 base, leaving 11 bases between them. Here the CDR3 DNA reads TGCGCCAGCAGCAAACGGGGGTGGAACACCGGGGAGCTGTTTTTT. Protein sequence: CASSKRGWNTGELFF.

This clone was observed a few times. This rearrangement joins TRBV30 to TRBJ2-5; 7 bases are shared with TRBD2. The CDR3 covers 14 residues. The trim removed 2 bases at V and 5 bases at J, leaving 8 bases unmatched. Per germline, CDR1 GTSNPN and CDR2 SVGIG (reference sequence). The CDR3 loop reads CAWSRAGAWETQYF. CDR3 DNA: TGTGCCTGGAGTAGGGCGGGAGCGTGGGAGACCCAGTACTTC.

This clone was counted only a few times. Other DNA sequences of this sample code for an identical CDR3. The chain combines TRBV7-2 with TRBJ2-7; D is ambiguous. The germline gives CDR1 SGHTA, CDR2 FQGNSA. The CDR3 contains 11 residues. Trimming took off 2 bases at V and 4 bases at J, with 3 bases between the two ends. The CDR3, as DNA: TGTGCCAGCAGCTTATATTACGAGCAGTACTTC. It codes for CASSLYYEQYF.

This rearrangement joins TRBV10-3 to TRBJ1-2; a weak D match, TRBD1 (5 bases). This CDR3 spans 11 amino acids. CDR1 and CDR2 from the germline V gene are ENHRY and SYGVKD. Between the trimmed V and J ends, which lost 2 bases and 9 bases, there was a span of 7 bases. The CDR3 DNA reads TGTGCCATCAGTGAGGGGGCAAGCTACACCTTC. This sequence encodes CAISEGASYTF.

This clone was picked up a small number of times. CDR3 nucleotides: TGCAGCGCGATAGCGACAGGTAGTGGGTGTAGGGCCTACGAGCAGTACGTC. This encodes CSAIATGSGCRAYEQYV. This chain joins TRBV29-1 and TRBJ2-7; TRBD1 is a possible D gene (6 bases). The length of the CDR3 is 17 residues. V dropped 7 bases and J dropped 2 bases, with 27 bases sitting between them. Germline V gene sequence: CDR1 SQVTM, CDR2 ANQGSEA.

The chain combines TRBV11-2 with TRBJ2-5, with unresolved D. Trimming left V 0 bases short and J 3 bases short, with 2 bases between. The germline CDR1 and CDR2 sequences are SGHAT and FQNNGV. This CDR3 is built from 12 residues. The CDR3 DNA reads TGTGCCAGCAGCTTAGATGAAGAGACCCAGTACTTC. Translation: CASSLDEETQYF.

The table lists this clone with a few counts. The J gene is TRBJ1-1, the V gene TRBV7-2; D is unclear. The CDR3 is 14 amino acids. The V end was cut by 0 bases, the J end by 5 bases, with 10 bases between. The germline V gene has CDR1 SGHTA and CDR2 FQGNSA. The CDR3 DNA sequence: TGTGCCAGCAGCTTAGCGGGCGGGTCGACTGAAGCTTTCTTT. This gives the protein CASSLAGGSTEAFF. The full variable domain, with the rest looked up from reference TRBV7-2 and TRBJ1-1, is GAGVSQSPSNKVTEKGKDVELRCDPISGHTALYWYRQSLGQGLEFLIYFQGNSAPDKSGLPSDRFSAERTGGSVSTLTIQRTQQEDSAVYLCASSLAGGSTEAFFGQGTRLTVV.

The chain couples TRBV11-2 to TRBJ2-5; TRBD1 might be the D (5 bases). Germline V gene sequence: CDR1 SGHAT, CDR2 FQNNGV. The CDR3 length is 18 residues. V lost 4 bases, J lost 2 bases, and 23 bases lay in between. The CDR3: CASSSVGSLAGKQETQYF. CDR3 in DNA: TGTGCCAGCAGCTCAGTGGGGTCCCTGGCAGGGAAACAAGAGACCCAGTACTTC.

This chain uses TRBV7-9 with TRBJ2-2; D may be TRBD1 (6 bases). Per germline, CDR1 SEHNR and CDR2 FQNEAQ (reference sequence). The CDR3 is made up of 13 amino acids. V was trimmed by 3 bases and J by 6 bases, leaving 8 bases between them. CDR3 sequence (DNA): TGTGCCAGCAGCTTGGGGGCAGCCGGGGAGCTGTTTTTT. It translates to CASSLGAAGELFF.

V and J are TRBV23-1 and TRBJ2-1; D perhaps matches TRBD2 (6 bases). TRBV23-1 has ORF status, its function being uncertain. The CDR3 covers 16 residues. V lost 2 bases to trimming and J lost 1 base, with 12 bases between them. CDR3 amino acids: CASSQVGGFSYNEQFF. The CDR3 region has the DNA TGCGCCAGCAGTCAAGTCGGGGGTTTTTCCTACAATGAGCAGTTCTTC.

V and J are TRBV4-3 and TRBJ2-2; 10 bases line up with TRBD2. This CDR3 contains 15 residues. V was clipped by 6 bases and J by 1 base; unmatched bases: 2. From germline, CDR1 is LGHNA and CDR2 YSLEER. CDR3 in DNA: TGCGCCAGCAGGCGGACTAGCGGGAACACCGGGGAGCTGTTTTTT. The encoded protein is CASRRTSGNTGELFF.